The 26 T cell receptor beta chains listed next were all sequenced from one sample in a study of blood T cell repertoires in COVID-19. This table comes from immunoSEQ multiplex PCR, and its TCRdb copy is limited to in-frame clones, with some not included. The sample gives about 290,000 clones, 85% of which show up once; less than 4.5% is in the top ten. Sequencing was done on a sample of peripheral blood. These receptors all come from a woman aged 45-65 years with active or convalescent COVID-19.

On this clone itself: The same CDR3 arises from other DNA sequences in this sample as well. This chain links TRBV18 with TRBJ2-1, with a possible D match to TRBD1 (5 bases). The CDR3 consists of 14 residues. V gave up 6 bases and J gave up 3 bases, with 12 bases separating them. Germline lookup yields CDR1 KGHSH and CDR2 LQKENI. CDR3: CASSPDRGYNEQFF. CDR3 sequence (DNA): TGTGCCAGCTCCCCTGACAGAGGCTACAATGAGCAGTTCTTC.

This chain joins TRBV27 and TRBJ2-2; D is perhaps TRBD1 (5 bases). The V end lost 9 bases, the J end lost 7 bases, and 12 bases lay between the germline ends. In germline, CDR1 is MNHEY, CDR2 SMNVEV (reference sequence). The CDR3 runs 12 residues. The CDR3 nucleotides are TGTGCCAGTGGTCAGGGTTTCGGGGAGCTGTTTTTT. Translating gives CASGQGFGELFF.

This clone was observed many times. V usage is TRBV29-1 and J usage is TRBJ2-5; TRBD1 matches at 11 bases. With V trimmed by 3 bases and J by 5 bases, 8 bases remained unmatched. CDR3 length: 15 amino acids. Germline V lookup: CDR1 SQVTM, CDR2 ANQGSEA. The CDR3 spells CSVDPGQGDRETQYF. CDR3 coding DNA: TGCAGCGTTGATCCGGGACAGGGGGATAGGGAGACCCAGTACTTC.

This rearrangement joins TRBV19 to TRBJ2-3; a possible D gene is TRBD1 (5 bases). The CDR3 sequence is 13 residues long. Trimming removed 5 bases from V and 11 bases from J, with 17 bases in between. From germline, CDR1 is LNHDA and CDR2 SQIVND (reference sequence). CDR3 in amino acids: CASSATAKSRQYF. The CDR3 DNA reads as TGTGCCAGTAGTGCGACAGCCAAAAGCCGGCAGTATTTT.

This chain links TRBV6-5 with TRBJ1-1; TRBD1 agrees at 8 bases. Per the germline V gene, CDR1 is MNHEY and CDR2 is SVGAGI. Losses at the gene ends were 7 bases for V and 5 bases for J; bases not matched to a gene: 9. There are 14 residues in the CDR3. In nucleotides, the CDR3 is TGTGCCAGCACCCAAGGGTGGACAGGGACTGAAGCTTTCTTT. It codes for CASTQGWTGTEAFF.

J is TRBJ1-2 and V is TRBV6-5; TRBD1 matches 9 bases. Germline CDR1 and CDR2: MNHEY and SVGAGI. This CDR3 spans 15 amino acids. J gave up 4 bases and V 2 bases, and 5 bases lay outside the gene matches. The chain's CDR3 is CASSYRDRAGYGYTF. The CDR3 DNA follows: TGTGCCAGCAGTTACAGGGACAGGGCGGGCTATGGCTACACCTTC.

The chain combines TRBV5-1 with TRBJ2-7; TRBD1 matches 9 bases. The CDR3 is 16 amino acids. Germline CDR1 is SGHRS and CDR2 is YFSETQ. The V gene end was trimmed by 4 bases and the J gene end by 0 bases; junction bases not matched to a gene: 8. The CDR3 reads CASSIRQGESSYEQYF. The CDR3, as DNA: TGCGCCAGCAGCATCCGACAGGGGGAAAGCTCCTACGAGCAGTACTTC.

The rearrangement links TRBV6-5 to TRBJ1-2; 7 bases match TRBD1. The CDR3 sequence is 15 residues long. Germline CDR1 is MNHEY and CDR2 is SVGAGI. After removal of 6 bases from V and 6 bases from J, the junction contained 13 bases not matched to a gene. CDR3 DNA sequence: TGTGCCAGCAGCATCTCCCGGCGGACAGGCCATGGCTACACCTTC. It yields the protein CASSISRRTGHGYTF.

The chain has TRBV4-2 and TRBJ1-6; 10 nucleotides agree with TRBD1. CDR3 length: 14 amino acids. The V segment lost 11 bases and the J segment 4 bases; nucleotides outside the gene matches: 5. Germline V lookup: CDR1 LGHNA, CDR2 YNFKEQ. The CDR3 nucleotides are TGTGCCTCTGGACAGGGGGATTATAATTCACCCCTCCACTTT. It codes for CASGQGDYNSPLHF.

The V and J genes are TRBV19 and TRBJ1-1; D is uncertain. CDR1 and CDR2 (germline): LNHDA, SQIVND (reference sequence). CDR3 length equals 14 residues. V gave up 1 base and J gave up 0 bases, with 6 bases separating them. The DNA for the CDR3 is TGTGCCAGTAGTATAGGACGGGTGAACACTGAAGCTTTCTTT. It codes for CASSIGRVNTEAFF. Supplemented by reference TRBV19 and TRBJ1-1, the full variable domain reads DGGITQSPKYLFRKEGQNVTLSCEQNLNHDAMYWYRQDPGQGLRLIYYSQIVNDFQKGDIAEGYSVSREKKESFPLTVTSAQKNPTAFYLCASSIGRVNTEAFFGQGTRLTVV.

This clone was observed a few times. V gene TRBV7-2 combines with J gene TRBJ2-5, with 15 bases aligning to TRBD2. This CDR3 comprises 17 residues. Per germline, CDR1 SGHTA and CDR2 FQGNSA. Trimming removed 0 bases from V and 4 bases from J; junction bases left unmatched: 3. The CDR3 nucleotides read TGTGCCAGCAGCTTAGCCGGACTAGCGGGAGGGCCAGAGACCCAGTACTTC. The encoded protein is CASSLAGLAGGPETQYF.

In DNA form, the CDR3 reads TGCGCCAGCAAAGCAGGGGGACGTCCCTACGAGCAGTACTTC. Its protein is CASKAGGRPYEQYF. The genes are TRBV5-1 and TRBJ2-7, with 7 bases lining up with TRBD1. The CDR3 spans 14 residues. The V and J ends lost 6 bases and 2 bases, in that order; junction bases with no gene match: 8. Germline CDR1 reads SGHRS; CDR2 reads YFSETQ.

This clone has a handful of counts. V gene TRBV19 combines with J gene TRBJ1-1, with D perhaps TRBD1 (6 bases). CDR1 and CDR2 (germline): LNHDA, SQIVND (reference sequence). The ends were cut back, 4 bases at V and 3 bases at J, with 9 bases in the middle. The CDR3 has 13 residues. CDR3 sequence (DNA): TGTGCCAGTAGTACAGGGGATCACACTGAAGCTTTCTTT. It encodes CASSTGDHTEAFF.

The chain is built from TRBV18 and TRBJ1-6, with 8 bases identical to TRBD1. CDR1 and CDR2 from the germline V gene are KGHSH and LQKENI. The V and J ends lost 4 bases and 6 bases, in that order; junction bases with no gene match: 8. The CDR3 covers 16 residues. The CDR3 loop is CASSQPQGAGNSPLHF. DNA of the CDR3: TGTGCCAGCTCACAGCCCCAGGGGGCCGGTAATTCACCCCTCCACTTT.

The rearrangement links TRBV12-3 or TRBV12-4 to TRBJ1-4; D unclear. V was shortened by 6 bases and J by 5 bases, with 7 bases between the two germline ends. The CDR3 length is 12 residues. This CDR3 is CASSTANEKLFF. The CDR3 region has the DNA TGTGCCAGCAGCACAGCAAATGAAAAACTGTTTTTT.

The V and J genes are TRBV7-2 and TRBJ2-1; D gene unclear. The V end was cut by 1 base, the J end by 0 bases, with 10 bases between. The germline V gene has CDR1 SGHTA and CDR2 FQGNSA. This CDR3 has 16 amino acids. CDR3 amino acids: CASSLDRPSSYNEQFF. Here the CDR3 DNA reads TGTGCCAGCAGCTTAGATCGCCCGAGCTCCTACAATGAGCAGTTCTTC.

The rearrangement uses TRBV5-4 and TRBJ1-2; 12 bases line up with TRBD1. Germline values: CDR1 SGHNT, CDR2 YYREEE (reference sequence). The CDR3 covers 14 residues. Losses at the gene ends were 2 bases for V and 12 bases for J; bases not matched to a gene: 8. The DNA of the CDR3 is TGTGCCAGCAGCTTATTGGGGGACAGGGGGCTCCACACCTTC. Its protein is CASSLLGDRGLHTF. The entire variable domain, with the rest obtained from reference TRBV5-4 and TRBJ1-2, is as follows: ETGVTQSPTHLIKTRGQQVTLRCSSQSGHNTVSWYQQALGQGPQFIFQYYREEENGRGNFPPRFSGLQFPNYSSELNVNALELDDSALYLCASSLLGDRGLHTFGSGTRLTVV.

This clone was seen a single time. This chain links TRBV19 with TRBJ2-2, with 8 nucleotides matching TRBD1. The CDR3 runs 16 residues. Germline assignment: CDR1 LNHDA and CDR2 SQIVND (reference sequence). Trimming removed 2 bases from V and 1 base from J; junction bases left unmatched: 3. CDR3 coding DNA: TGTGCCAGTAGTATATCCGGGACAGGGAACACCGGGGAGCTGTTTTTT. Translated, it gives CASSISGTGNTGELFF.

This chain links TRBV28 with TRBJ2-3; D possibly corresponds to TRBD2 (5 bases). V was shortened by 5 bases and J by 1 base, with 10 bases between the two germline ends. CDR3 length: 14 residues. Germline V lookup: CDR1 MDHEN, CDR2 SYDVKM. In DNA, the CDR3 is TGTGCCAGCAGTCTAGCTGGGGGCACAGATACGCAGTATTTT. As protein: CASSLAGGTDTQYF. The whole variable domain, filled in from reference TRBV28 and TRBJ2-3, reads DVKVTQSSRYLVKRTGEKVFLECVQDMDHENMFWYRQDPGLGLRLIYFSYDVKMKEKGDIPEGYSVSREKKERFSLILESASTNQTSMYLCASSLAGGTDTQYFGPGTRLTVL.

This clone has only a few counts. V usage is TRBV30 and J usage is TRBJ2-2; perhaps TRBD1 as D (7 bases). The CDR3 has 16 residues. With 5 bases removed from V and 0 bases from J, the gap between germline ends came to 16 bases. From germline, CDR1 is GTSNPN and CDR2 SVGIG (reference sequence). CDR3 residues: CAWGEQGGANTGELFF. In DNA form, the CDR3 reads TGTGCCTGGGGGGAGCAGGGGGGCGCGAACACCGGGGAGCTGTTTTTT.

This clone was counted between two and nine times. V usage is TRBV27 and J usage is TRBJ1-1; D remains unclear. Germline loops: CDR1 MNHEY, CDR2 SMNVEV (reference sequence). V was cut by 3 bases and J by 4 bases, with 12 bases left in between. The CDR3 has 14 amino acids. The CDR3 loop is CASSFSRRGTEAFF. CDR3 sequence (DNA): TGTGCCAGCAGTTTCTCCAGGCGTGGCACTGAAGCTTTCTTT.

Here the CDR3 reads CASRVGDNSNQPQHF. The CDR3 nucleotides are TGTGCCAGTAGAGTTGGGGACAATAGCAATCAGCCCCAGCATTTT. The chain links TRBV2 to TRBJ1-5; D might be TRBD1 (6 bases). The CDR3 consists of 15 residues. Germline CDR1 SNHLY, CDR2 FYNNEI. V was shortened by 9 bases and J by 0 bases, with 15 bases between the two germline ends.

This clone came up once. An end of the junction does not agree with germline; a read error may underlie this. This chain connects TRBV27 to TRBJ2-1, with 7 bases aligning to TRBD2. CDR3 length: 15 residues. The germline gives CDR1 MNHEY, CDR2 SMNVEV (reference sequence). In nucleotides, the CDR3 is TGTGCCAGCAGTTTAAGGCGGGAGTCCTCCAATGAGCAGTTCTTC. Translated, it gives CASSLRRESSNEQFF.

V gene TRBV11-3 combines with J gene TRBJ2-7; D is unresolved. V lost 0 bases, J lost 3 bases, and 6 bases lay in between. This CDR3 has 13 residues. Germline loops: CDR1 SGHNT, CDR2 YENEEA. The CDR3 reads CASSLDESYEQYF. The CDR3 DNA reads TGTGCCAGCAGCTTAGATGAGAGCTACGAGCAGTACTTC. The whole variable domain, filled in from reference TRBV11-3 and TRBJ2-7, reads EAGVVQSPRYKIIEKKQPVAFWCNPISGHNTLYWYLQNLGQGPELLIRYENEEAVDDSQLPKDRFSAERLKGVDSTLKIQPAELGDSAVYLCASSLDESYEQYFGPGTRLTVT.

Ten or more counts support this clone. The V call is TRBV25-1, the J call TRBJ2-1; TRBD1 matches 7 bases. The CDR3 loop spans 14 amino acids. Germline trimming cut 4 bases from V and 6 bases from J; bases unmatched to any gene: 6. CDR1 is MGHDK and CDR2 is SYGVNS in the germline V gene. Written as DNA, the CDR3 is TGTGCCAGCAGTGCCCCCCACAGGGGCAATGAGCAGTTCTTC. Amino acids: CASSAPHRGNEQFF.

This sequence joins TRBV9 and TRBJ1-2; D gene unclear. CDR3 length: 14 amino acids. The germline V gene encodes CDR1 SGDLS and CDR2 YYNGEE. Trimming took off 0 bases at V and 6 bases at J, with 12 bases between the two ends. The CDR3: CASSVEEGTDGYTF. The CDR3 DNA follows: TGTGCCAGCAGCGTAGAGGAGGGTACAGATGGCTACACCTTC.